Below are 5 T cell receptor beta chains sequenced from a single sample in a study of blood T cell repertoires in COVID-19. Repertoires were generated with immunoSEQ multiplex PCR, while TCRdb's copy carries only in-frame clones and drops some. This sample has about 250,000 clones, with 65% to 85% found just once. Sequences were obtained from PBMCs or T cells enriched from blood (not recorded which). The receptors stem from a middle-aged man who had recovered from COVID-19.

The chain uses TRBV4-3 and TRBJ2-3; 8 bases are a match to TRBD2. The length of the CDR3 is 15 residues. The junction had 9 bases not matched to a gene; V was cut back by 4 bases and J by 6 bases. CDR1 and CDR2 from the germline V gene are LGHNA and YSLEER. CDR3 amino acids: CASSLGRASPDTQYF. CDR3 sequence (DNA): TGCGCCAGCAGCCTCGGGAGGGCCTCTCCTGATACGCAGTATTTT.

This sequence joins TRBV5-1 and TRBJ2-3, with 10 bases aligning to TRBD2. The CDR3 contains 19 residues. The V gene's germline CDR1 is SGHRS and CDR2 YFSETQ. V lost 0 bases and J lost 0; bases outside the gene matches: 10. CDR3 loop: CASSLAFLAGAASTDTQYF. The CDR3, as DNA: TGCGCCAGCAGCTTGGCCTTCCTAGCGGGGGCCGCTAGCACAGATACGCAGTATTTT.

This clone has only a few counts. This sequence joins TRBV7-9 and TRBJ2-2; D is unclear. Trimming pared 4 bases from V and 0 bases from J, leaving 9 bases between. The CDR3 length is 15 residues. Germline CDR1 reads SEHNR; CDR2 reads FQNEAQ (reference sequence). This chain's CDR3 is CASSSLFPNTGELFF. Written as DNA, the CDR3 is TGTGCCAGCAGCTCCTTGTTCCCGAACACCGGGGAGCTGTTTTTT.

This rearrangement joins TRBV18 to TRBJ1-1; a weak D match, TRBD1 (5 bases). Trimming pared 3 bases from V and 9 bases from J, leaving 17 bases between. CDR1 and CDR2 from the germline V gene are KGHSH and LQKENI. The CDR3 covers 14 residues. DNA of the CDR3: TGTGCCAGCTCACCTGTAGTACAGGCGGACCAAGCTTTCTTT. Translation: CASSPVVQADQAFF.

V usage is TRBV10-2 and J usage is TRBJ2-1, with 8 nucleotides matching TRBD1. Germline values: CDR1 WSHSY, CDR2 SAAADI. This CDR3 has 14 amino acids. V trimming: 7 bases; J trimming: 3 bases; junction bases outside the gene matches: 5. CDR3 residues: CASNRDRNYNEQFF. CDR3 bases: TGCGCCAGCAACCGGGACAGGAACTACAATGAGCAGTTCTTC.